A selection of T cell receptor beta chains follows, all from one sample in a study of blood T cell repertoires in COVID-19. The data were produced by immunoSEQ multiplex PCR, yet TCRdb's version contains in-frame clones alone and is incomplete. The sample consists of about 370,000 clones, around 87% of them appearing once. Input material: peripheral blood. The receptors were gathered from a woman younger than 45 with COVID-19, enrolled during active disease. The CDR3 runs from the conserved cysteine through the conserved F or W. Fields, in order: D gene, J gene, clone size, V gene, CDR3 DNA, CDR3 protein. A D gene is named only where the DNA matches it firmly. The size entry is marked missing in some rows and otherwise reads once, few, many or a size class.

TRBD1 TRBJ2-5 . TRBV7-7 TGTGCTAGCAGCCGTGGACAGGGGAGAGTAGAGACCCAGTACTTC CASSRGQGRVETQYF
TRBD2 TRBJ2-1 . TRBV28 TGTGCCAGCAGTTTGGTTGGGACTAGCGGGAAGACATACTCCTACAATGAGCAGTTCTTC CASSLVGTSGKTYSYNEQFF
. TRBJ1-1 . TRBV5-4 TGTGCCAGCAGCTCGACTTTGAACACTGAAGCTTTCTTT CASSSTLNTEAFF
TRBD2 TRBJ2-1 . TRBV7-9 TGTGCCAGCAGCTTAGGCGGGCTAGCGGGAACCAGCTCCTACAATGAGCAGTTCTTC CASSLGGLAGTSSYNEQFF
TRBD1 TRBJ2-3 once TRBV24-1 TGTGCCACCAGTGACCCCCGGGGCAGGGGGCGGACAGATACGCAGTATTTT CATSDPRGRGRTDTQYF
. TRBJ1-5 . TRBV18 TGTGCCAGCTCACCGCGAGGGACAAGGGAATATAGTAGTCAGCCCCAGCATTTT CASSPRGTREYSSQPQHF
. TRBJ1-2 . TRBV3-1/TRBV3-2 TGTGCCAGCAGCATTATCTTGGGGGCGCGCTATGGCTACACCTTC CASSIILGARYGYTF
TRBD1 TRBJ1-2 . TRBV5-1 TGCGCCAGCAGCTGGGGGACAGAAGGCTATGGCTACACCTTC CASSWGTEGYGYTF
TRBD2 TRBJ2-1 . TRBV4-1 TGCGCCAGCAGCCTCGGGAGGGGTGAGGATGAGCAGTTCTTC CASSLGRGEDEQFF
TRBD2 TRBJ2-1 . TRBV27 TGTGCCAGCAGTTCGCCAATCCTAGCGGGAGCAATCAATGAGCAGTTCTTC CASSSPILAGAINEQFF
. TRBJ2-4 . TRBV18 TGTGCCAGCTCGATACGGGAGTTCGGCATTCAGTACTTC CASSIREFGIQYF
TRBD1 TRBJ1-4 . TRBV28 TGTGCCAGCAGTAACCGGGACAGCAATGAAAAACTGTTTTTT CASSNRDSNEKLFF
. TRBJ1-3 . TRBV9 TGTGCCAGCAGCGTAGGGGGCAGGGTCGGAAACACCATATATTTT CASSVGGRVGNTIYF
. TRBJ1-5 few TRBV18 TGTGCCAGCTCACCAAATCAGGATCAGCCCCAGCATTTT CASSPNQDQPQHF
. TRBJ2-7 . TRBV4-3 TGCGCCAGCAGCCAATACCTAGGGGCTATGACCTACGAGCAGTACTTC CASSQYLGAMTYEQYF
TRBD2 TRBJ2-3 . TRBV19 TGTGCCAGTACTGCTAGCGGGATTTTGGATACGCAGTATTTT CASTASGILDTQYF
TRBD1 TRBJ1-1 . TRBV25-1 TGTGCCAGCAGTGACCTGACAGGGGGCAAGAACACTGAAGCTTTCTTT CASSDLTGGKNTEAFF
TRBD1 TRBJ1-5 . TRBV10-2 TGCGCCAGCAGTTTGACAGGGGGCGCCGGGAATCAGCCCCAGCATTTT CASSLTGGAGNQPQHF
TRBD1 TRBJ2-7 . TRBV28 TGTGCCAGCAGCCTCGACAGGGGGCTCGTATACGAGCAGTACTTC CASSLDRGLVYEQYF
. TRBJ2-7 . TRBV4-3 TGCGCCAGCAGCCTACAACAGGGCTACGAGCAGTACTTC CASSLQQGYEQYF
. TRBJ1-1 . TRBV4-2 TGTGCCAGCAGCCAAGAGCTGGGGGCGAGCACTGAAGCTTTCTTT CASSQELGASTEAFF
TRBD1 TRBJ1-3 . TRBV14 TGTGCCAGCAGCCAAGGACAGGGGTACGGAAACACCATATATTTT CASSQGQGYGNTIYF
. TRBJ1-5 few TRBV4-1 TGCGCCAGCAGCCAAGTTGGGGAGGGCGGCAATCAGCCCCAGCATTTT CASSQVGEGGNQPQHF
TRBD2 TRBJ2-1 . TRBV5-1 TGCGCCAGCAGCCTGGAGCCCCGCGGGAGGGCCCATGAGCAGTTCTTC CASSLEPRGRAHEQFF
. TRBJ1-1 . TRBV12-3/TRBV12-4 TGTGCCAGCAGTTCGAGGGAGACTGAAGCTTTCTTT CASSSRETEAFF
. TRBJ1-5 . TRBV7-8 TGTGCCAGCAGCTTCTCGGGCCGGGGGGAGCCCCAGCATTTT CASSFSGRGEPQHF
TRBD2 TRBJ2-7 . TRBV5-5 TGTGCCAGCAGCCCGACTAGCCGAAGCTCCTACGAGCAGTACTTC CASSPTSRSSYEQYF
TRBD1 TRBJ1-4 . TRBV18 TGTGCCAGCTCACCCGGGACAGAGAATGAAAAACTGTTTTTT CASSPGTENEKLFF
. TRBJ2-3 . TRBV5-1 TGCGCCAGCAGCATACCCCCTGGGGGCCGAGGAACAGATACGCAGTATTTT CASSIPPGGRGTDTQYF
. TRBJ2-2 . TRBV5-6 TGTGCCAGCAGCTTGGGTGCTACCGTAACGAACACCGGGGAGCTGTTTTTT CASSLGATVTNTGELFF
. TRBJ1-5 . TRBV18 TGTGCCAGCTCACCACAGGGGGGCAATCAGCCCCAGCATTTT CASSPQGGNQPQHF
. TRBJ2-6 . TRBV7-3 TGTGCCAGCAGCTTAACCTTCTCTGGGGCCAACGTCCTGACTTTC CASSLTFSGANVLTF
. TRBJ2-1 . TRBV28 TGTGCTGAAGGGGATTACAATGAGCAGTTCTTC CAEGDYNEQFF
. TRBJ2-2 . TRBV6-5 TGTGCCAGCATGGCAGGGCTGTACACCGGGGAGCTGTTTTTT CASMAGLYTGELFF
. TRBJ2-2 . TRBV6-5 TGTGCCAGCAGCATCACGGTGGCCGGGGAGCTGTTTTTT CASSITVAGELFF
TRBD1 TRBJ2-7 . TRBV19 TGTGCCAGTAGTCGGGACAGAAATGAGCAGTACTTC CASSRDRNEQYF
TRBD1 TRBJ2-2 . TRBV5-1 TGCGCCAGCAGACTCGGGACAGGGGTCTCCAACACCGGGGAGCTGTTTTTT CASRLGTGVSNTGELFF
TRBD2 TRBJ2-7 . TRBV9 TGTGCCAGCAGCGTAGGCCTAGCGGGATACGAGCAGTACTTC CASSVGLAGYEQYF
TRBD1 TRBJ1-1 . TRBV2 TGTGCCAGCAGTGGACAGGGGTACACTGAAGCTTTCTTT CASSGQGYTEAFF
. TRBJ1-4 . TRBV6-5 TGTGCCAGCAGTTACTCGGGGGCAGGGCAGAATGAAAAACTGTTTTTT CASSYSGAGQNEKLFF
. TRBJ2-7 . TRBV19 TGTGCCAGTAGTATGGGCGGGAACTACGAGCAGTACTTC CASSMGGNYEQYF
. TRBJ1-2 once TRBV14 TGTGCCAGCAGCCACCGGCGGCATTATGGCTACACCTTC CASSHRRHYGYTF
TRBD2 TRBJ2-3 . TRBV7-3 TGTGCCAGCAGCTTAACGACGGCTAGCGGGACTGATACGCAGTATTTT CASSLTTASGTDTQYF
. TRBJ2-1 . TRBV2 TGTGCCAGCATGCGGGCCTCCTCCTACAATGAGCAGTTCTTC CASMRASSYNEQFF
. TRBJ2-3 . TRBV24-1 TGTGCCACCAGTGATAGGACGGGAAATTCAGATACGCAGTATTTT CATSDRTGNSDTQYF
. TRBJ2-7 . TRBV6-5 TGTGCCAGCAGTCCGAACCGGGTCCAAGACTACGAGCAGTACTTC CASSPNRVQDYEQYF
TRBD1 TRBJ2-1 . TRBV6-5 TGTGCCAGCACTTTGCGGACAGGAGTCCAGTTCTTC CASTLRTGVQFF
. TRBJ1-1 . TRBV7-9 TGTGCCAGCAGCCCCCAGGGGCGCACTGAAGCTTTCTTT CASSPQGRTEAFF
. TRBJ2-2 . TRBV9 TGTGCCAGCAGCGTAGTGCAGGGGAACACCGGGGAGCTGTTTTTT CASSVVQGNTGELFF
TRBD2 TRBJ2-5 once TRBV5-5 TGTGCCAGCCTTAGATCGGGAGGGCCAGAGACCCAGTACTTC CASLRSGGPETQYF
TRBD2 TRBJ2-1 . TRBV29-1 TGCAGCACCTTAGCGGGAGGGCCGAATGAGCAGTTCTTC CSTLAGGPNEQFF
TRBD2 TRBJ2-1 . TRBV4-1 TGCGCCAGCAGCCAGGGGTGGGGGACTAGCGGTGACAATGAGCAGTTCTTC CASSQGWGTSGDNEQFF
. TRBJ2-3 . TRBV10-3 TGTGCCATCAGTCCCGGCCTAGGGGTTCTCACAGATACGCAGTATTTT CAISPGLGVLTDTQYF
TRBD2 TRBJ2-2 . TRBV11-2 TGTGCCAGCATCCCTCAAGGCGGGGGTGAGGCCGGGGAGCTGTTTTTT CASIPQGGGEAGELFF